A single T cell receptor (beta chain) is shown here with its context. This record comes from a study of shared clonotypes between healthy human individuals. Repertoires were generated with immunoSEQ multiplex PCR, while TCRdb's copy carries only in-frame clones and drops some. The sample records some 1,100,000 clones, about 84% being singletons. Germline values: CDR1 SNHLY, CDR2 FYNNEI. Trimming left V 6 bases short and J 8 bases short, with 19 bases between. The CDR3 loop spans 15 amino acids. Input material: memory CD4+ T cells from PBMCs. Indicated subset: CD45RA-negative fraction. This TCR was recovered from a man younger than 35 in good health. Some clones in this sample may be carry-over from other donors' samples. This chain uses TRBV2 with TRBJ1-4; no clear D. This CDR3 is CASRSQQSRGEKLFF. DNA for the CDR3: TGTGCCAGCAGATCCCAACAGTCTCGTGGGGAAAAACTGTTTTTT.